These 14 T cell receptor beta chains share one sample of origin, sequenced in a study of identical twins. TCRdb re-analysed the 5' RACE reads in MiXCR, keeping a single row per CDR3 protein. In the table there are around 960,000 distinct CDR3 sequences, 9% to 15% of which are singletons. The same data also contributed to another study, on yellow fever vaccine responses in identical twins.

The material sequenced was PBMCs. The receptor set was obtained from a woman aged 18-29 years in good health.

The chain links TRBV10-3 to TRBJ2-7; D remains unclear. V was clipped by 3 bases and J by 4 bases, with 19 bases between them. The CDR3 is 16 amino acids. Per germline, CDR1 ENHRY and CDR2 SYGVKD. The CDR3 bases are TGTGCCATCAGTGAAAGGTCTATTAGGGTGAGGTACGAGCAGTACTTC. Translated, it gives CAISERSIRVRYEQYF.

Written as DNA, the CDR3 is TGTGCCAGCAGCCCGACCACAGGGGTCGGGGAGCTGTTTTTT. Translating gives CASSPTTGVGELFF. The chain joins TRBV3-1 to TRBJ2-2; 7 nucleotides align to TRBD1. Germline trimming cut 4 bases from V and 7 bases from J; bases unmatched to any gene: 6. The germline gives CDR1 LGHDT, CDR2 YNNKEL (reference sequence). The CDR3 length is 14 residues.

This clonotype was counted a few times. The rearrangement uses TRBV2 and TRBJ1-5; D call uncertain. V was pared by 3 bases and J by 1 base, with 7 bases between. The germline V gene has CDR1 SNHLY and CDR2 FYNNEI. This CDR3 comprises 14 residues. The CDR3 nucleotides read TGTGCCAGCAGTGAGGGGTTGAGCAATCAGCCCCAGCATTTT. Encoded protein: CASSEGLSNQPQHF. Looking up the rest from reference TRBV2 and TRBJ1-5 gives the full variable domain: EPEVTQTPSHQVTQMGQEVILRCVPISNHLYFYWYRQILGQKVEFLVSFYNNEISEKSEIFDDQFSVERPDGSNFTLKIRSTKLEDSAMYFCASSEGLSNQPQHFGDGTRLSIL.

This clonotype showed up just a few times. V is TRBV3-1 and J is TRBJ2-1; 8 bases agree with TRBD2. The germline V gene encodes CDR1 LGHDT and CDR2 YNNKEL (reference sequence). V lost 5 bases and J lost 7; bases outside the gene matches: 13. The CDR3 spans 16 residues. Here the CDR3 DNA reads TGTGCCAGCAGCTACCGCCTTAGCGGGAATCCTAATGAGCAGTTCTTC. It yields the protein CASSYRLSGNPNEQFF.

About this clonotype itself: One base away lies a much larger clone, so this may be a sequencing read error. The chain links TRBV5-1 to TRBJ2-5; the match to TRBD2 covers 8 bases. Germline lookup yields CDR1 SGHRS and CDR2 YFSETQ. Trimming removed 2 bases from V and 0 bases from J; junction bases left unmatched: 6. CDR3 length: 16 residues. The CDR3 DNA follows: TGCGCCAGCAGCTTACCGGGACTAGTGGACCAAGAGACCCAGTACTTC. Translating it yields CASSLPGLVDQETQYF.

At least ten counts were recorded for this clonotype. The chain recombines TRBV5-1 with TRBJ2-3, with TRBD2 identical over 10 bases. Germline V lookup: CDR1 SGHRS, CDR2 YFSETQ. The CDR3 loop spans 15 amino acids. V dropped 0 bases and J dropped 4; count of bases not matched to a gene: 2. The CDR3 region is CASSLDLAGADTQYF. CDR3 DNA: TGCGCCAGCAGCTTGGACCTAGCGGGGGCAGATACGCAGTATTTT.

This clonotype was found a few times. The chain has TRBV11-2 and TRBJ2-1; TRBD1 might be the D (6 bases). The CDR3 contains 15 residues. Trimming pared 5 bases from V and 6 bases from J, leaving 17 bases between. Germline V lookup: CDR1 SGHAT, CDR2 FQNNGV. The CDR3 sequence: CASSVSLGAPNEQFF. For the CDR3, the DNA is TGTGCCAGCAGCGTATCTCTGGGGGCTCCCAATGAGCAGTTCTTC.

This clonotype was seen repeatedly, ten times or more. The V and J genes are TRBV12-3 or TRBV12-4 and TRBJ2-1; TRBD1 matches at 7 bases. V trimming: 6 bases; J trimming: 7 bases; junction bases outside the gene matches: 12. CDR3 length equals 15 residues. The chain's CDR3 is CASSPPTGFMNEQFF. The CDR3 region has the DNA TGTGCCAGCAGCCCCCCGACAGGGTTCATGAATGAGCAGTTCTTC.

V is TRBV12-3 or TRBV12-4 and J is TRBJ2-1; no definite D call. Trimming left V 2 bases short and J 4 bases short, with 12 bases between. There are 15 residues in the CDR3. The CDR3 is CASSLMTARYNEQFF. Here the CDR3 DNA reads TGTGCCAGCAGTTTAATGACCGCGCGTTACAATGAGCAGTTCTTC.

There are a few counts of this clonotype. V and J are TRBV20-1 and TRBJ2-3; D uncertain. Trimming left V 3 bases short and J 4 bases short, with 8 bases between. Germline V gives CDR1 DFQATT, CDR2 SNEGSKA (reference sequence). CDR3 size: 12 residues. DNA for the CDR3: TGCAGTGCTAGTAAGCTCGCAGATACGCAGTATTTT. It encodes CSASKLADTQYF.

The genes are TRBV3-1 and TRBJ2-5, with D tentatively TRBD1 or TRBD2 (5 bases each). V gave up 4 bases and J gave up 7 bases, with 16 bases separating them. Germline CDR1 reads LGHDT; CDR2 reads YNNKEL (reference sequence). This CDR3 contains 14 residues. CDR3 bases: TGTGCCAGCAGCCCTGCCGGGGCCTCCGGGACCCAGTACTTC. It yields the protein CASSPAGASGTQYF.

A few counts support this clonotype. CDR3 coding DNA: TGTGCCAGCAGCTTAGGGGGGCGCGAGGAGCTGTTTTTT. Protein: CASSLGGREELFF. This chain connects TRBV7-9 to TRBJ2-2; weak D call: TRBD1 (6 bases). The CDR3 is 13 amino acids. Germline V gene sequence: CDR1 SEHNR, CDR2 FQNEAQ (reference sequence). Trimming left V 1 base short and J 10 bases short, with 10 bases between. Variable domain in full (rest from reference TRBV7-9 and TRBJ2-2): DTGVSQNPRHKITKRGQNVTFRCDPISEHNRLYWYRQTLGQGPEFLTYFQNEAQLEKSRLLSDRFSAERPKGSFSTLEIQRTEQGDSAMYLCASSLGGREELFFGEGSRLTVL.

In this sample, this clonotype turned up many times. The chain employs TRBV11-2 and TRBJ2-5, with D hard to call. Per the germline V gene, CDR1 is SGHAT and CDR2 is FQNNGV. V shed 5 bases and J shed 5 bases, with 15 bases lying between them. The CDR3 length is 14 residues. The CDR3 DNA sequence: TGTGCCAGCAGCACCACTTGGATATCGGAGACCCAGTACTTC. Residues: CASSTTWISETQYF.

The J gene is TRBJ2-2, the V gene TRBV2, with D hard to call. Germline V gene data show CDR1 as SNHLY and CDR2 as FYNNEI. The CDR3 spans 14 residues. Trimming cost V 0 bases and J 4 bases, with 6 bases left between them. In nucleotides, the CDR3 is TGTGCCAGCAGTGAAGCGCGTTCCACCGGGGAGCTGTTTTTT. Its protein product is CASSEARSTGELFF.